The clone carrying this T cell receptor beta chain was observed a handful of times. What it binds is not known. One entry per CDR3 protein, called by TCRdb with MiXCR from the 5' RACE reads. Seen here are approximately 250,000 distinct CDR3 sequences, 20% to 30% observed once, and the top ten hold around 0.64%. The data belong to a study of CD8 T cells in ankylosing spondylitis. The study's findings and limits: Significant enrichment of disease-linked clones was reportedly seen in matched ankylosing spondylitis synovial fluid. Those disease-linked clones were CD8+; they were also relatively rare in peripheral blood.

Germline lookup yields CDR1 DFQATT and CDR2 SNEGSKA (reference sequence). The V and J ends lost 5 bases and 6 bases, in that order; junction bases with no gene match: 6. This CDR3 region has 12 residues. The TCR was taken from a male donor with ankylosing spondylitis or in good health (not recorded which). The sequenced material came from blood, either unsorted or a sorted T cell fraction (not recorded which). The genes are TRBV20-1 and TRBJ1-2; 7 bases line up with TRBD1. CDR3 nucleotides: TGCAGTGCTGGCGACAGGGTGGATGGCTACACCTTC. This translates into CSAGDRVDGYTF.